The clone carrying this TCR beta chain was observed a few times. The sample comes from a study of cytomegalovirus exposure and HLA in healthy donors. Germline loops: CDR1 SGHTS, CDR2 YDEGEE. Trimming shortened V by 4 bases and J by 8 bases, and 21 bases separated the two germline ends. The CDR3 length is 16 residues. The PCR contained 60 Vbeta and 13 Jbeta primers. Produced via immunoSEQ multiplex PCR; TCRdb's table is partial and in-frame only. The sample has about 110,000 clones, more than 9.5% seen once. V gene TRBV5-8 combines with J gene TRBJ1-4; D gene unclear. Sequenced material: PBMCs. The clonotype originates from a man aged 35 to 55 in good health and CMV-seropositive. The CDR3 protein is CASSPATNSLVEKLFF. The CDR3 DNA reads TGTGCCAGCAGCCCGGCGACAAATAGTTTAGTGGAAAAACTGTTTTTT.